Listed below are T cell receptor beta chains from one sample, sequenced in a study of T cell responses to AZD1222 COVID-19 vaccine. The assay was immunoSEQ multiplex PCR, and TCRdb's table has in-frame clones only and misses some. This sample has some 130,000 clones, with approximately 92% found just once. The sequences come from peripheral blood, collected 28 days after the second AZD1222 dose. These receptors came from an adult who received the AZD1222 COVID-19 vaccine. CDR3s include the opening cysteine and the closing phenylalanine or tryptophan. The order of the fields is clone size, D gene, J gene, V gene, CDR3 protein, CDR3 DNA. The D gene is left open where the match is weak. Only part of the rows carry a size: once, few, many, or a class if the clone is expanded.

>once|TRBD1|TRBJ2-1|TRBV24-1
CATGTGPYNEQFF
TGTGCCACTGGGACAGGACCCTACAATGAGCAGTTCTTC
>-|-|TRBJ1-1|TRBV30
CACAPNTEAFF
TGTGCCTGTGCACCCAACACTGAAGCTTTCTTT
>-|-|TRBJ1-1|TRBV7-2
CASSLVLGGGTEAFF
TGTGCCAGCAGCTTAGTGTTGGGGGGGGGCACTGAAGCTTTCTTT
>-|-|TRBJ2-1|TRBV19
CASSIGRGYNEQFF
TGTGCCAGTAGTATTGGCAGGGGCTACAATGAGCAGTTCTTC
>once|TRBD1|TRBJ2-2|TRBV29-1
CSVWEAGQGFFRDTGELFF
TGCAGCGTTTGGGAGGCGGGACAGGGATTTTTTAGGGACACCGGGGAGCTGTTTTTT
>once|-|TRBJ1-2|TRBV7-3
CASSQAGGVGYTF
TGTGCCAGCAGCCAGGCGGGTGGGGTAGGCTACACCTTC
>-|TRBD1|TRBJ1-3|TRBV7-9
CASSLNRGTGNTIYF
TGTGCCAGCAGTTTAAACAGGGGGACGGGAAACACCATATATTTT
>-|-|TRBJ1-2|TRBV4-1
CATRDGSYGYTF
TGCGCCACCCGCGACGGGTCCTATGGCTACACCTTC
>-|-|TRBJ2-1|TRBV27
CASSPREKIFNEQFF
TGTGCCAGCAGTCCCCGGGAGAAAATATTCAATGAGCAGTTCTTC
>-|-|TRBJ2-7|TRBV2
CASSWQESYEQYF
TGTGCCAGCTCGTGGCAGGAAAGCTACGAGCAGTACTTC
>-|TRBD1|TRBJ1-4|TRBV28
CASSLFDRVGKLFF
TGTGCCAGCAGTTTATTCGACAGGGTGGGAAAACTGTTTTTT
>-|-|TRBJ2-2|TRBV6-5
CASRDNRVNTGELFF
TGTGCCAGCAGGGACAACAGAGTAAACACCGGGGAGCTGTTTTTT
>-|-|TRBJ1-6|TRBV13
CASSRAGESPLHF
TGTGCCAGCAGCCGAGCGGGCGAATCACCCCTCCACTTT
>-|-|TRBJ2-2|TRBV6-5
CASTWFTGELFF
TGTGCCAGCACTTGGTTCACCGGGGAGCTGTTTTTT
>-|TRBD1|TRBJ1-5|TRBV19
CASGQGGQPQHF
TGTGCCAGCGGACAGGGCGGGCAGCCCCAGCATTTT
>once|TRBD2|TRBJ2-1|TRBV4-1
CASSQSPSGGGYNEQFF
TGCGCCAGCAGCCAGTCCCCTAGCGGGGGGGGTTACAATGAGCAGTTCTTC
>-|-|TRBJ1-2|TRBV1
CTSSQVRHSQGDYGYTF
TGCACCAGCAGCCAAGTACGTCACAGCCAGGGAGACTATGGCTACACCTTC
>-|-|TRBJ2-2|TRBV5-1
CASSFQYVVTGELFF
TGCGCCAGCAGCTTCCAATACGTCGTCACCGGGGAGCTGTTTTTT
>-|-|TRBJ1-4|TRBV30
CAWSPFRSSFNEKLFF
TGTGCCTGGAGCCCATTTAGGTCTAGCTTTAATGAAAAACTGTTTTTT
>once|-|TRBJ1-1|TRBV29-1
CSVANRLLGNTEAFF
TGCAGCGTTGCAAACAGGCTCCTCGGGAACACTGAAGCTTTCTTT
>-|-|TRBJ1-2|TRBV6-5
CASITAGDYGYTF
TGTGCCAGCATTACGGCGGGGGACTATGGCTACACCTTC
>once|-|TRBJ2-3|TRBV29-1
CSARGGTDTQYF
TGCAGCGCTAGGGGGGGTACAGATACGCAGTATTTT
>-|-|TRBJ2-7|TRBV27
CASSWRGEQYF
TGTGCCAGCAGTTGGCGAGGGGAGCAGTACTTC
>-|-|TRBJ1-2|TRBV15
CATSKDNTANYGYTF
TGTGCCACCAGCAAAGACAACACAGCTAACTATGGCTACACCTTC
>once|-|TRBJ1-6|TRBV9
CASSVGDSPLHF
TGTGCCAGCAGCGTGGGGGATTCACCCCTCCACTTT
>-|-|TRBJ2-7|TRBV7-6
CASSFGVGDYEQYF
TGTGCCAGCAGCTTCGGGGTTGGGGACTACGAGCAGTACTTC
>once|-|TRBJ1-1|TRBV4-1
CASSPVLTAVPEAFF
TGCGCCAGCAGCCCCGTATTAACAGCCGTCCCTGAAGCTTTCTTT
>-|-|TRBJ2-1|TRBV7-8
CASSLEIGGPYNEQFF
TGTGCCAGCAGCTTAGAGATCGGGGGGCCCTACAATGAGCAGTTCTTC
>once|-|TRBJ2-5|TRBV18
CASSPPSTAEETQYF
TGTGCCAGCTCACCACCGAGCACGGCCGAAGAGACCCAGTACTTC
>-|-|TRBJ2-7|TRBV18
CASSPPLSSYEQYF
TGTGCCAGCTCACCACCCCTGAGCTCCTACGAGCAGTACTTC
>-|-|TRBJ1-4|TRBV19
CASSIVAHEKLFF
TGTGCCAGTAGTATAGTTGCGCATGAAAAACTGTTTTTT
>-|-|TRBJ2-3|TRBV7-9
CASSLGAVTDTQYF
TGTGCCAGCAGCTTAGGTGCTGTGACAGATACGCAGTATTTT
>once|-|TRBJ1-5|TRBV6-5
CASSSIGGSNQPQHF
TGTGCCAGCAGTAGCATCGGGGGTAGCAATCAGCCCCAGCATTTT
>-|TRBD2|TRBJ2-7|TRBV7-3
CASSSSGGPLYEQYF
TGTGCCAGCAGCTCTAGCGGGGGGCCCTTGTACGAGCAGTACTTC
>-|-|TRBJ2-3|TRBV7-3
CASSWAGADTQYF
TGTGCCAGCAGCTGGGCCGGGGCAGATACGCAGTATTTT
>-|-|TRBJ1-2|TRBV12-3/TRBV12-4
CASRRGVGYTF
TGTGCCAGCCGGAGAGGGGTCGGCTACACCTTC
>-|TRBD2|TRBJ2-1|TRBV7-9
CASSPRRGVNEQFF
TGTGCCAGCAGCCCCCGCCGGGGGGTCAATGAGCAGTTCTTC
>-|-|TRBJ1-4|TRBV14
CASTYRVGEKLFF
TGTGCCAGCACCTACAGGGTGGGTGAAAAACTGTTTTTT
>-|TRBD1|TRBJ1-6|TRBV4-1
CASSQEGQGYYNSPLHF
TGCGCCAGCAGCCAAGAGGGACAGGGATATTATAATTCACCCCTCCACTTT
>-|-|TRBJ1-1|TRBV14
CASSHGVGNTEAFF
TGTGCCAGCAGCCACGGGGTTGGGAACACTGAAGCTTTCTTT
>once|-|TRBJ2-2|TRBV5-1
CASRRDRRNTGELFF
TGCGCCAGCAGGAGGGACCGTCGAAACACCGGGGAGCTGTTTTTT